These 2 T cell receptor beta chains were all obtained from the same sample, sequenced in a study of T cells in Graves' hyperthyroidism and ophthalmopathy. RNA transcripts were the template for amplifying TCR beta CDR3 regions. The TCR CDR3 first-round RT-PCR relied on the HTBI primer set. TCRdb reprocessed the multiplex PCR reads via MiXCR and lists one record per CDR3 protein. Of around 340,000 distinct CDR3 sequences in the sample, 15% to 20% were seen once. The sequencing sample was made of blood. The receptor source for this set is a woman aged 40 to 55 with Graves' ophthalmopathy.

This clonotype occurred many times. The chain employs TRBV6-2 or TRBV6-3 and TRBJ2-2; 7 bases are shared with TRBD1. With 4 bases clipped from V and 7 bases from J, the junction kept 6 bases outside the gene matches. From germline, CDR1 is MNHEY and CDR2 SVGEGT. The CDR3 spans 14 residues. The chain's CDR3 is CASSSGQFGGELFF. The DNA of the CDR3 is TGTGCCAGCAGTTCGGGACAGTTTGGCGGGGAGCTGTTTTTT.

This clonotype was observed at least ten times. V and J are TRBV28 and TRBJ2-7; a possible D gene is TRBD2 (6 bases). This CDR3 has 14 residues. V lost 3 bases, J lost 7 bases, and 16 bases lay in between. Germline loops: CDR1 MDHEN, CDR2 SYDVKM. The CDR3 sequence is CASSFGQGSGEQYF. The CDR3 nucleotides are TGTGCCAGCAGTTTCGGGCAGGGTAGCGGAGAGCAGTACTTC.